This T cell receptor (beta chain) comes out of a study of T cell responses to AZD1222 COVID-19 vaccine. Whole-study results and caveats: Only a handful of AZD1222 recipients, six or seven in all, had baseline seropositivity. Most donors were white British and more were female, and clonal diversity was possibly underestimated.

Profiled with immunoSEQ multiplex PCR; TCRdb holds only in-frame clones, not every one. The table has roughly 140,000 clones, approximately 91% seen once. This clone appeared a few times. The antigen is undetermined. This specimen was peripheral blood, taken 28 days after the second AZD1222 dose. The clonotype comes from an adult who received the AZD1222 COVID-19 vaccine.

Here the CDR3 reads CASSFYRDVGSYEQYF. CDR3 nucleotides: TGTGCCAGCAGCTTCTACAGGGACGTAGGCTCCTACGAGCAGTACTTC. The rearrangement links TRBV5-4 to TRBJ2-7, with D maybe TRBD1 (6 bases). This CDR3 has 16 residues. V lost 2 bases and J 0 bases, leaving 15 bases between the germline ends. The germline gives CDR1 SGHNT, CDR2 YYREEE (reference sequence).